In its sample, the clone carrying this T cell receptor (beta chain) was seen many times. As yet, its antigen is unknown. Time point given: newly diagnosed GD, antithyroid drugs for less than 3 months. Preparation of the TCR library used RNA extracted from PBMCs. Patients with Graves' disease were diagnosed by American Thyroid Association guidelines. This specimen belongs to a study of regulatory T cells in long-lasting Graves disease. Study-wide findings and caveats: It was in persistent disease that TRBV28, TRBJ1-2 and TRBJ2-5 were favored. Persistent cases of Graves' showed reduced TCR diversity relative to newly diagnosed patients.

For TCR beta, libraries came from iRepertoire HTBI primers and Arm-PCR of CDR3 regions. TCRdb re-analysed the multiplex PCR reads in MiXCR, keeping a single row per CDR3 protein. The data show hundreds of thousands of distinct CDR3 sequences, roughly 16% seen once. The CDR3 runs 13 residues. With V trimmed by 6 bases and J by 3 bases, 2 bases remained unmatched. The rearrangement uses TRBV12-3 or TRBV12-4 and TRBJ1-3; TRBD1 aligns across 7 bases. The receptor was derived from a female donor with Graves disease. This material consisted of peripheral blood mononuclear cells (PBMCs), taken at new diagnosis, from a patient treated with antithyroid drugs. The DNA for the CDR3 is TGTGCCAGCAGGGGGACAGTTGGAAACACCATATATTTT. Amino acid sequence: CASRGTVGNTIYF.